This T cell receptor beta chain was captured in a study of blood T cell repertoires in COVID-19. Study summary: The United States, Italy and Spain were the sources of the acute and convalescent COVID-19 samples. From T cells, B-cell-depleted T cells, or PBMCs came the material, which was cDNA or gDNA.

Trimming took 2 bases from V and 2 from J, leaving 25 bases between them. CDR3 length: 19 residues. Germline V gene lookup returns CDR1 SQVTM and CDR2 ANQGSEA. Measured with immunoSEQ multiplex PCR; TCRdb has only the in-frame clones, and not every one. The table lists about 170,000 clones, about 80% of them singletons, with roughly 11% in the top ten. The rearrangement uses TRBV29-1 and TRBJ1-5; possible D gene TRBD1, 6 bases. This receptor was obtained from a man aged 65-85 years with active or convalescent COVID-19. What was sequenced was peripheral blood. CDR3 sequence reads: CSVENPPPGGAKGNQPQHF. The CDR3 DNA is TGCAGCGTTGAAAACCCTCCCCCTGGGGGGGCCAAGGGCAATCAGCCCCAGCATTTT.